The source of this T cell receptor (beta chain) is a study of OX40 agonist ivuxolimab in advanced cancers. Study overall: Patients receiving dose escalation had hepatocellular carcinoma, melanoma, renal cell or head and neck cancer. Notes on the study in general: In the expanded peripheral T cells, antigen specificity was never determined. Patients with a partial response at 0.1-3.0 mg/kg had among the lowest clonal expansion.

As regards this clone: No antigen is known for it.

In germline, CDR1 is SGDLS, CDR2 YYNGEE. V gave up 6 bases and J gave up 6 bases, with 15 bases separating them. The CDR3 runs 13 residues. Clones were read by immunoSEQ multiplex PCR, and TCRdb kept only the in-frame ones, dropping some. The repertoire holds about 53,000 clones, with more than 70% as singletons. Cycle 7 day 1, cycle 4 day 1, and baseline were the timepoints at which blood was sampled. The sample was CD4+ or CD8+ T cells sorted from blood, taken in a trial of the OX40 agonist ivuxolimab. The J gene is TRBJ1-1, the V gene TRBV9; D not certain. The receptor was derived from an adult with an advanced solid tumor such as melanoma, head and neck, liver or kidney cancer. DNA of the CDR3: TGTGCCAGCACCCGGGTGGGCCGGCCTGAAGCTTTCTTT. Its protein product is CASTRVGRPEAFF. The full variable domain, with the rest looked up from reference TRBV9 and TRBJ1-1, is DSGVTQTPKHLITATGQRVTLRCSPRSGDLSVYWYQQSLDQGLQFLIQYYNGEERAKGNILERFSAQQFPDLHSELNLSSLELGDSALYFCASTRVGRPEAFFGQGTRLTVV.